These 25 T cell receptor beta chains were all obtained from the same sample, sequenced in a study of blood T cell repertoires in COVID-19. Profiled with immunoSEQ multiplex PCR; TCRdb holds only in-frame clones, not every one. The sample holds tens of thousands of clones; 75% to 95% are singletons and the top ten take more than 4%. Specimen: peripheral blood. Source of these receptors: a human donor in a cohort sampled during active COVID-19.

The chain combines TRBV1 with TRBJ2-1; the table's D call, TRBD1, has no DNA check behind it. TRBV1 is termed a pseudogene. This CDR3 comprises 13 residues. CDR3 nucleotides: TGCACCAGCAGCCAAGATGGGCCCAATGAGCAGTTCTTC. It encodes CTSSQDGPNEQFF.

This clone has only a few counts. DNA of the CDR3: TGTGCCAGCAGCGTAGTGCAGGCGATCTCTGGAAACACCATATATTTT. The encoded protein is CASSVVQAISGNTIYF. The chain joins TRBV9 to TRBJ1-3; D ambiguous. The CDR3 is 16 residues long. V gave up 0 bases and J gave up 0 bases, with 10 bases separating them. Germline assignment: CDR1 SGDLS and CDR2 YYNGEE. The variable domain in full, completed from reference TRBV9 and TRBJ1-3, reads DSGVTQTPKHLITATGQRVTLRCSPRSGDLSVYWYQQSLDQGLQFLIQYYNGEERAKGNILERFSAQQFPDLHSELNLSSLELGDSALYFCASSVVQAISGNTIYFGEGSWLTVV.

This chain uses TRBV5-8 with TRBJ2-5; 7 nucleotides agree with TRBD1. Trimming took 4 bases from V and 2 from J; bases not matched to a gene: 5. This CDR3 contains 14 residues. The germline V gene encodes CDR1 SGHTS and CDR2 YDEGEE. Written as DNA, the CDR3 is TGTGCCAGCAGCCCACAGGGGCTTCAAGAGACCCAGTACTTC. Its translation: CASSPQGLQETQYF.

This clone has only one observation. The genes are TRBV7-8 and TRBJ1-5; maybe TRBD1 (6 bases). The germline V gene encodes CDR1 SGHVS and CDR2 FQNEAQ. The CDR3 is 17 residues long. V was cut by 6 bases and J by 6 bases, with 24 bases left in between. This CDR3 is CASSLIVRTGGGQPQHF. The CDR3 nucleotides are TGTGCCAGCAGTTTAATTGTCAGGACGGGGGGCGGTCAGCCCCAGCATTTT.

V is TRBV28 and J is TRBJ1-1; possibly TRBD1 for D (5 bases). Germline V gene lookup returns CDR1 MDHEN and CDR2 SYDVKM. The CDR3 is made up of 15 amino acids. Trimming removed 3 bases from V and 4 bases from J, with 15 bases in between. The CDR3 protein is CASSLGLSLGTEAFF. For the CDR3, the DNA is TGTGCCAGCAGTTTGGGGCTCTCCCTGGGCACTGAAGCTTTCTTT.

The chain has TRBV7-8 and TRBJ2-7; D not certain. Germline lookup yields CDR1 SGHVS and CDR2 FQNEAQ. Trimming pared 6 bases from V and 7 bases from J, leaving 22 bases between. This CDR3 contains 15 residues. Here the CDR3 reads CASRLAINPTLEQYF. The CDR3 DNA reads TGTGCCAGCAGATTGGCCATTAATCCCACCTTGGAGCAGTACTTC.

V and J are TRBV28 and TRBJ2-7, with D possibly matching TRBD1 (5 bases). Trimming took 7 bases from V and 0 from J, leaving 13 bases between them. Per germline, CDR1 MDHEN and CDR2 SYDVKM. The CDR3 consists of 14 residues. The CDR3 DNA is TGTGCCAGCACGATAGGGGTCAGCTCCTACGAGCAGTACTTC. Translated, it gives CASTIGVSSYEQYF.

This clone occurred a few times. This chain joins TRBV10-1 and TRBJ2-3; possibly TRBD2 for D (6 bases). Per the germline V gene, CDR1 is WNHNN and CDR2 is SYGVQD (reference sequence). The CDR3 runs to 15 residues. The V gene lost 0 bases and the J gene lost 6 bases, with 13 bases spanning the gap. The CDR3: CASSESGDWGDTQYF. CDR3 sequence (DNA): TGCGCCAGCAGTGAGTCGGGGGACTGGGGGGATACGCAGTATTTT.

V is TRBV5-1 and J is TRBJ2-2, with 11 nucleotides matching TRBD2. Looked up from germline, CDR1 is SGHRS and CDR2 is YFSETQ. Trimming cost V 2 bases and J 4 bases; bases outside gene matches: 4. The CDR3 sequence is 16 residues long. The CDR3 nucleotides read TGCGCCAGCAGCTTACTAGCGGGAGCTAGCACCGGGGAGCTGTTTTTT. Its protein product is CASSLLAGASTGELFF. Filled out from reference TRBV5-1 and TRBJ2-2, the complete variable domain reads KAGVTQTPRYLIKTRGQQVTLSCSPISGHRSVSWYQQTPGQGLQFLFEYFSETQRNKGNFPGRFSGRQFSNSRSEMNVSTLELGDSALYLCASSLLAGASTGELFFGEGSRLTVL.

The chain's CDR3 is CASSLPTTGANVLTF. The CDR3 DNA follows: TGTGCCAGCAGTTTGCCGACAACCGGGGCCAACGTCCTGACTTTC. This chain links TRBV28 with TRBJ2-6, with D unresolved. The CDR3 is 15 residues long. Germline V lookup: CDR1 MDHEN, CDR2 SYDVKM. The V and J ends lost 3 bases and 4 bases respectively, with 10 bases between them. Full variable domain (missing parts from reference TRBV28 and TRBJ2-6): DVKVTQSSRYLVKRTGEKVFLECVQDMDHENMFWYRQDPGLGLRLIYFSYDVKMKEKGDIPEGYSVSREKKERFSLILESASTNQTSMYLCASSLPTTGANVLTFGAGSRLTVL.

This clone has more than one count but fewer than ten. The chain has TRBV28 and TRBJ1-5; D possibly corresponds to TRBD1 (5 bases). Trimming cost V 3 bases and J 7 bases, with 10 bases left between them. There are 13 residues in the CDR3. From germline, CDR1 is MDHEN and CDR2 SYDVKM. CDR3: CASSLGGKQPQHF. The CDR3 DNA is TGTGCCAGCAGTTTGGGGGGGAAACAGCCCCAGCATTTT.

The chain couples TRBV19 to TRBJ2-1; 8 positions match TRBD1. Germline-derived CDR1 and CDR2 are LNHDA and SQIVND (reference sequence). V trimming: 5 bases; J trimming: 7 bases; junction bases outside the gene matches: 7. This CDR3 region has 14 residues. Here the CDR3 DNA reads TGTGCCAGTAGTCAGGGACAGGTTCTGAATGAGCAGTTCTTC. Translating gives CASSQGQVLNEQFF.

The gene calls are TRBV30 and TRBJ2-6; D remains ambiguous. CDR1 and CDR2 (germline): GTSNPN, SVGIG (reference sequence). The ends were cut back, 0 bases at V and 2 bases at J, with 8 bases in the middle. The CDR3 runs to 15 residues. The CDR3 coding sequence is TGTGCCTGGAGTGTACCCGGAGCTGGGGCCAACGTCCTGACTTTC. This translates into CAWSVPGAGANVLTF.

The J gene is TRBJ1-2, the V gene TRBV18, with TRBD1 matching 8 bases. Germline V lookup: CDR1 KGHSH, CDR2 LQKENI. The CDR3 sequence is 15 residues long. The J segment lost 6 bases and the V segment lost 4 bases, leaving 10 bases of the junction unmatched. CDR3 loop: CASSLDRGSLNGYTF. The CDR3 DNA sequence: TGTGCCAGCTCACTAGACAGGGGCTCCTTGAATGGCTACACCTTC.

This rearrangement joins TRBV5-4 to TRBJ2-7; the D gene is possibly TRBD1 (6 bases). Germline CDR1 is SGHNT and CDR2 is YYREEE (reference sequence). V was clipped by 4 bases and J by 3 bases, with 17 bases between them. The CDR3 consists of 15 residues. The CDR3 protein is CASSPPGQQIYEQYF. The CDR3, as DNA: TGTGCCAGCAGCCCCCCGGGACAACAAATCTACGAGCAGTACTTC.

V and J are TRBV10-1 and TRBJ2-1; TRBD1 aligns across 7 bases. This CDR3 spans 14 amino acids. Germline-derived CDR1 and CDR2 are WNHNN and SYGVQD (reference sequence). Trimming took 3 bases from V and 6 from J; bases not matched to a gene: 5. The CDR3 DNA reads TGCGCCAGCAGTGATATCCCAGGGGGCAATGAGCAGTTCTTC. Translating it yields CASSDIPGGNEQFF.

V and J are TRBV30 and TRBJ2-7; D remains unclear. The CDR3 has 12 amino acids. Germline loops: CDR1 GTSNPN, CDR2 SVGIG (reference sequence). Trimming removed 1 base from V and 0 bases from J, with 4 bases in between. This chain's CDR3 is CAWSDNSYEQYF. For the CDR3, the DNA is TGTGCCTGGAGTGACAACTCCTACGAGCAGTACTTC.

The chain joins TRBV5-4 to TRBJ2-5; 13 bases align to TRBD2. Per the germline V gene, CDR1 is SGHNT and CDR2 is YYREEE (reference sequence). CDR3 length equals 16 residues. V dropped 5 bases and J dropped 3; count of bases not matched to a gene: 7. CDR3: CASRPIGLAGEETQYF. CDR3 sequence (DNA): TGTGCCAGCAGGCCAATCGGACTAGCGGGAGAAGAGACCCAGTACTTC.

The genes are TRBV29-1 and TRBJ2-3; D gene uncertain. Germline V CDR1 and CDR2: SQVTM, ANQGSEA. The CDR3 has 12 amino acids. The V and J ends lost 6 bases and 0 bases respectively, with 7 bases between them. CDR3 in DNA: TGCAGCGTGTCCGGGAGCACAGATACGCAGTATTTT. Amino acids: CSVSGSTDTQYF.

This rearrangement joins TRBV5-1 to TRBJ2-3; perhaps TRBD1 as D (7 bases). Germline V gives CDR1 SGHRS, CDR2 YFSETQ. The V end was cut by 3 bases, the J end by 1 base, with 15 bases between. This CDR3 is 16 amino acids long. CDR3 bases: TGCGCCAGCAGCTCGGAGGGGGACAGTCGCACAGATACGCAGTATTTT. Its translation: CASSSEGDSRTDTQYF.

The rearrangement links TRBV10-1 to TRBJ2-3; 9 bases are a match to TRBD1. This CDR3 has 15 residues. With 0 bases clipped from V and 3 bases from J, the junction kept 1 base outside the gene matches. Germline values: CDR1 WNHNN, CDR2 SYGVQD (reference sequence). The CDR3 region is CASSESDRGTDTQYF. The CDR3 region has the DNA TGCGCCAGCAGTGAGTCCGACAGGGGGACAGATACGCAGTATTTT.

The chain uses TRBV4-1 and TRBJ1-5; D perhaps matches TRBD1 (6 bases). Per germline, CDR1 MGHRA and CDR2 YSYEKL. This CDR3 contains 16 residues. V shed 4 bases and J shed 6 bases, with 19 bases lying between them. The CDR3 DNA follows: TGCGCCAGCAGCCCGTTGCCCGACAGGTTTGCTCAGCCCCAGCATTTT. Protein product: CASSPLPDRFAQPQHF.

Here the CDR3 DNA reads TGTGCCAGCAGCTCCTGGAGGGTGACAGAGACCGAGCAGTACTTC. It yields the protein CASSSWRVTETEQYF. The rearrangement joins TRBV7-8 to TRBJ2-7; tentatively, D is TRBD2 (6 bases). Germline V lookup: CDR1 SGHVS, CDR2 FQNEAQ. This CDR3 is 15 amino acids long. V lost 4 bases to trimming and J lost 6 bases, with 19 bases between them.

The CDR3 protein is CASSPPGQGRYQGTQYF. CDR3 bases: TGTGCCAGCAGCCCACCGGGACAGGGACGGTACCAGGGGACCCAGTACTTC. This chain joins TRBV5-4 and TRBJ2-5; 9 nucleotides line up with TRBD1. Germline V lookup: CDR1 SGHNT, CDR2 YYREEE (reference sequence). V lost 4 bases and J lost 7; bases outside the gene matches: 17. CDR3 length: 17 amino acids. Complete variable domain (other parts from reference TRBV5-4 and TRBJ2-5): ETGVTQSPTHLIKTRGQQVTLRCSSQSGHNTVSWYQQALGQGPQFIFQYYREEENGRGNFPPRFSGLQFPNYSSELNVNALELDDSALYLCASSPPGQGRYQGTQYFGPGTRLLVL.

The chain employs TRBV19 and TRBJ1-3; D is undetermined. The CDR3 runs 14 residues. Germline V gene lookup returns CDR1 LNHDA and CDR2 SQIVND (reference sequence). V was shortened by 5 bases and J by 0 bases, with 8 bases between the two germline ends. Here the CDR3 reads CASSRGSSGNTIYF. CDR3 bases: TGTGCCAGTAGTCGAGGGTCCTCTGGAAACACCATATATTTT.